This TCR beta chain comes out of a study of fetal regulatory T cell absence and autoimmunity. The method was immunoSEQ multiplex PCR; TCRdb's version includes in-frame clones alone and lacks a portion of them. The sample lists about 95,000 clones, around 72% occurring once. The CDR3 consists of 18 residues. V shed 1 base and J shed 4 bases, with 19 bases lying between them. Per the germline V gene, CDR1 is MGHRA and CDR2 is YSYEKL. The receptor was isolated from a male donor with IPEX syndrome. The sample consisted of pancreas tissue. The rearrangement links TRBV4-1 to TRBJ2-2; D possibly corresponds to TRBD2 (6 bases). CDR3 protein: CASSQAGLSRRGTGELFF. The DNA of the CDR3 is TGCGCCAGCAGCCAAGCGGGACTGTCACGGAGGGGCACCGGGGAGCTGTTTTTT.